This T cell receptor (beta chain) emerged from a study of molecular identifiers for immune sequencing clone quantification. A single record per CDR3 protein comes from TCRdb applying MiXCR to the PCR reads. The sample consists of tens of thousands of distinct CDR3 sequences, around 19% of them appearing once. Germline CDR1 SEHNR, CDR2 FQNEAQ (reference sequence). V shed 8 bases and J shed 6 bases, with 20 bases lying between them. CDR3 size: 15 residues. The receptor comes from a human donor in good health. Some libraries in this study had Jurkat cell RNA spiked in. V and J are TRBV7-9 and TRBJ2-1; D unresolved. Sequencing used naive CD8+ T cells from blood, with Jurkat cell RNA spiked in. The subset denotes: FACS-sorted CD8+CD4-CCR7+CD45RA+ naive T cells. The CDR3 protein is CASSPRTEVGNEQFF. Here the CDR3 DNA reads TGTGCCAGCTCGCCCAGGACCGAGGTCGGCAATGAGCAGTTCTTC.